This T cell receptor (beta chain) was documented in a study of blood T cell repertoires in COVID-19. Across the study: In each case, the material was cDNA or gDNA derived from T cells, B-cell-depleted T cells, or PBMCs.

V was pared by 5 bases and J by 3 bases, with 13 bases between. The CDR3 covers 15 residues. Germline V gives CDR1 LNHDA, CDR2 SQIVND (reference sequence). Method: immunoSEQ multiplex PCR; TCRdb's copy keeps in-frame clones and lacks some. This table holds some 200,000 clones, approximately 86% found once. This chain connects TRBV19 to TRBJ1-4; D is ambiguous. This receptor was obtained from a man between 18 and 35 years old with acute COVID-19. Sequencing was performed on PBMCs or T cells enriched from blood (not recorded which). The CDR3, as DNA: TGTGCCAGTAGTCCTATTCGGGAAGCTAATGAAAAACTGTTTTTT. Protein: CASSPIREANEKLFF.